One T cell receptor (beta chain) is described in this entry. The CDR3 is made up of 13 amino acids. V was pared by 2 bases and J by 4 bases, with 8 bases between. The germline gives CDR1 MDHEN, CDR2 SYDVKM. The entry originates in a study of blood T cell repertoires in COVID-19. In the study overall: The United States, Italy and Spain provided the acute and convalescent COVID-19 samples. T cells, B-cell-depleted T cells, or PBMCs provided the cDNA or gDNA that served as material.

Authors' methods: Estimation of nucleated cell counts relied on the amplification of reference gene primers. Produced via immunoSEQ multiplex PCR; TCRdb's table is partial and in-frame only. V and J calls and clone size are copied from that table; D and trimming were computed from the DNA. Among about 300,000 clones, 70% to 90% were seen once, and the ten largest hold 1.5% to 2%. Seattle cases were enrolled at active infection and followed longitudinally. What was sequenced was peripheral blood. This sequence joins TRBV28 and TRBJ1-1; D uncertain. This TCR derives from a young woman with COVID-19, enrolled during active disease. The CDR3 region has the DNA TGTGCCAGCAGTTTAGGAGGGTTCACTGAAGCTTTCTTT. It yields the protein CASSLGGFTEAFF.